This T cell receptor (beta chain) was captured by sequencing in a study of pediatric ulcerative colitis. Trimming took off 2 bases at V and 6 bases at J, with 13 bases between the two ends. CDR3 length equals 14 residues. The germline CDR1 and CDR2 sequences are LNHDA and SQIVND (reference sequence). Generated by immunoSEQ multiplex PCR, the TCRdb table keeps only in-frame clones and is missing some. In the table there are around 40,000 clones, 60% to 75% of which are singletons. Rectal tissue came from one to two pinch biopsies taken at colonoscopy. The TCR was taken from a boy under 18 with severe ulcerative colitis. This chain joins TRBV19 and TRBJ1-2; perhaps TRBD1 as D (5 bases). The sample consisted of gut tissue. The CDR3 DNA is TGTGCCAGTAGTATAAGGCAGGGAACGAATGGCTACACCTTC. It encodes CASSIRQGTNGYTF. Full variable domain (missing parts from reference TRBV19 and TRBJ1-2): DGGITQSPKYLFRKEGQNVTLSCEQNLNHDAMYWYRQDPGQGLRLIYYSQIVNDFQKGDIAEGYSVSREKKESFPLTVTSAQKNPTAFYLCASSIRQGTNGYTFGSGTRLTVV.